Presented here are 18 T cell receptor beta chains from one specimen sequenced in a study of T cells in Graves' hyperthyroidism and ophthalmopathy. It was RNA transcripts that yielded the amplified TCR beta CDR3 regions. The TCR CDR3 was amplified in a first-round RT-PCR using the HTBI primer set. TCRdb reanalysed the multiplex PCR reads using MiXCR and keeps one entry per CDR3 protein. This table has 450,000 to 700,000 distinct CDR3 sequences, approximately 44% appearing once. The sample comprised peripheral blood or thyroid tissue (not recorded which). The source of these receptors is an adult woman with Graves' disease, either hyperthyroidism or ophthalmopathy (not recorded which).

Of note for this clonotype: Without the conserved terminal phenylalanine or tryptophan, this CDR3 likely stems from a read error. It is unclear where the CDR3 begins or ends on the DNA, so no DNA is shown, and the CDR3 is as TCRdb lists it. The V gene is TRBV9, the J gene TRBJ2-2; the listed D gene, TRBD2, was not tested against the DNA. The CDR3 adds up to 8 amino acids, both ends counted. CDR1 is SGDLS, CDR2 YYNGEE, per germline. The CDR3 reads CASSVVAG.

The sample holds one count of this clonotype. The chain uses TRBV25-1 and TRBJ2-5; TRBD2 aligns across 8 bases. Germline lookup yields CDR1 MGHDK and CDR2 SYGVNS. Germline trimming cut 6 bases from V and 1 base from J; bases unmatched to any gene: 13. CDR3 length equals 17 residues. The CDR3 region has the DNA TGTGCCAGCAGAGATAGCCTACGGGAGGGCATCCAAGAGACCCAGTACTTC. Translated: CASRDSLREGIQETQYF.

As regards this clonotype: An end of the junction differs from the germline gene, which may be a read error. The chain combines TRBV7-3 with TRBJ1-5, with TRBD1 identical over 10 bases. CDR1 is SGHTA and CDR2 is FQGTGA in the germline V gene. CDR3 length: 14 amino acids. CDR3 coding DNA: TGCGCCAGCAGCCAAGACAGGGGGCAGCAGCCCCAGCATTTT. Amino acid sequence: CASSQDRGQQPQHF.

This clonotype was counted at least ten times. V usage is TRBV5-1 and J usage is TRBJ1-1, with TRBD1 matching over 9 bases. V lost 6 bases, J lost 5 bases, and 20 bases stayed unmatched. The germline gives CDR1 SGHRS, CDR2 YFSETQ. The CDR3 is made up of 18 amino acids. The DNA for the CDR3 is TGCGCCAGCACCCCTTGGGGCTACGAACAGGGGGCGCGGACTGAAGCTTTCTTT. Protein product: CASTPWGYEQGARTEAFF.

V usage is TRBV20-1 and J usage is TRBJ2-2; D remains unclear. CDR3 size: 15 residues. Germline V gene sequence: CDR1 DFQATT, CDR2 SNEGSKA (reference sequence). V lost 4 bases, J lost 0 bases, and 12 bases lay in between. CDR3 residues: CSAKLVNANTGELFF. The CDR3 DNA is TGCAGTGCTAAGCTGGTAAACGCGAACACCGGGGAGCTGTTTTTT.

The chain links TRBV20-1 to TRBJ2-3; D unclear. Germline V gene data show CDR1 as DFQATT and CDR2 as SNEGSKA (reference sequence). This CDR3 region has 12 residues. V gave up 3 bases and J gave up 0 bases, with 4 bases separating them. CDR3 region: CSASGSTDTQYF. CDR3 nucleotide sequence: TGCAGTGCTAGCGGTAGCACAGATACGCAGTATTTT.

This clonotype was picked up many times. CDR3 in DNA: TGTGCCAGCAGCCGACGTCAAAACTTTGGGACTGAAGCTTTCTTT. This encodes CASSRRQNFGTEAFF. The V call is TRBV5-8, the J call TRBJ1-1; D not resolved. Germline lookup yields CDR1 SGHTS and CDR2 YDEGEE. The CDR3 covers 15 residues. V was trimmed by 4 bases and J by 5 bases, leaving 18 bases between them.

In its sample, this clonotype was seen many times. The chain carries TRBV10-2 and TRBJ2-7; 12 nucleotides line up with TRBD2. This CDR3 has 13 residues. V trimming: 8 bases; J trimming: 6 bases; junction bases outside the gene matches: 5. Germline lookup yields CDR1 WSHSY and CDR2 SAAADI. CDR3 sequence reads: CASDPSGRAEQYF. CDR3 in DNA: TGCGCCAGCGATCCTAGCGGGAGGGCCGAGCAGTACTTC.

As to this clonotype: The CDR3 does not close with the conserved phenylalanine or tryptophan, likely indicating a read error. The V and J genes are TRBV7-9 and TRBJ2-2, with 9 positions matching TRBD2. The V gene's germline CDR1 is SEHNR and CDR2 FQNEAQ (reference sequence). V lost 5 bases to trimming and J lost 5 bases; unmatched junction nucleotides: 15. CDR3 length equals 18 residues. This CDR3 reads CASSQRPLGTSSTGELFC. CDR3 nucleotide sequence: TGTGCCAGCAGCCAAAGGCCCTTGGGGACTAGCAGTACCGGGGAGCTGTTTTGT.

The rearrangement links TRBV7-6 to TRBJ1-5; maybe TRBD1 (5 bases). V gave up 1 base and J gave up 11 bases, with 15 bases separating them. Germline V gene data show CDR1 as SGHVS and CDR2 as FNYEAQ. The CDR3 spans 14 residues. CDR3 bases: TGTGCCAGCAGCTTAGAGCCAGGGCGAGAGACCCAGCATTTT. Translated: CASSLEPGRETQHF.

The chain employs TRBV7-9 and TRBJ2-7; tentative D call: TRBD1 (6 bases). This CDR3 spans 15 amino acids. The germline CDR1 and CDR2 sequences are SEHNR and FQNEAQ (reference sequence). Trimming stripped 4 bases from V and 2 bases from J, with 15 bases between. CDR3 in amino acids: CASSSLPTGTYEQYF. The CDR3 DNA reads TGTGCCAGCAGCTCTCTACCTACAGGGACCTACGAGCAGTACTTC. The complete variable domain, with remaining parts taken from reference TRBV7-9 and TRBJ2-7, reads DTGVSQNPRHKITKRGQNVTFRCDPISEHNRLYWYRQTLGQGPEFLTYFQNEAQLEKSRLLSDRFSAERPKGSFSTLEIQRTEQGDSAMYLCASSSLPTGTYEQYFGPGTRLTVT.

The V call is TRBV20-1, the J call TRBJ1-1; a weak D match, TRBD1 (5 bases). V lost 0 bases, J lost 1 base, and 12 bases lay in between. Germline CDR1 and CDR2: DFQATT and SNEGSKA (reference sequence). There are 15 residues in the CDR3. CDR3 loop: CSARDFKGTNTEAFF. In DNA, the CDR3 is TGCAGTGCTAGAGATTTTAAGGGGACGAACACTGAAGCTTTCTTT.

This clonotype has only a few counts. The gene calls are TRBV7-2 and TRBJ2-5, with D unresolved. Germline V gives CDR1 SGHTA, CDR2 FQGNSA. V was pared by 5 bases and J by 4 bases, with 14 bases between. This CDR3 comprises 14 residues. This CDR3 reads CASSLGESAETQYF. The DNA for the CDR3 is TGTGCCAGCAGCCTCGGTGAATCGGCAGAGACCCAGTACTTC. Drawing the rest from reference TRBV7-2 and TRBJ2-5, the complete variable domain is GAGVSQSPSNKVTEKGKDVELRCDPISGHTALYWYRQSLGQGLEFLIYFQGNSAPDKSGLPSDRFSAERTGGSVSTLTIQRTQQEDSAVYLCASSLGESAETQYFGPGTRLLVL.

This clonotype occurred a few times. The J gene is TRBJ1-1, the V gene TRBV10-3, with D unresolved. This CDR3 spans 11 amino acids. V lost 5 bases to trimming and J lost 6 bases, with 7 bases between them. The germline V gene has CDR1 ENHRY and CDR2 SYGVKD. The CDR3 DNA follows: TGTGCCATCAGTCCGGGATCTGAAGCTTTCTTT. This sequence encodes CAISPGSEAFF.

This clonotype was picked up a small number of times. The chain is built from TRBV6-6 and TRBJ1-2; 8 positions agree with TRBD1. J gave up 7 bases and V 3 bases, and 1 base lay outside the gene matches. This CDR3 is built from 12 residues. CDR1 is MNHNY and CDR2 is SVGAGI in the germline V gene (reference sequence). The CDR3 region has the DNA TGTGCCAGCAGTTATACAGGGGGTGGCTACACCTTC. This encodes CASSYTGGGYTF.

This clonotype was observed many times. V is TRBV2 and J is TRBJ2-3; tentatively, D is TRBD2 (6 bases). V shed 6 bases and J shed 3 bases, with 13 bases lying between them. The CDR3 is 14 amino acids. CDR1 SNHLY and CDR2 FYNNEI come from the germline V gene. The DNA of the CDR3 is TGTGCCAGCAGAGGCGGGATTAGGACAGATACGCAGTATTTT. Translated: CASRGGIRTDTQYF.

The V gene is TRBV7-3, the J gene TRBJ2-7; D is undetermined. The V end was cut by 5 bases, the J end by 3 bases, with 11 bases between. The germline V gene has CDR1 SGHTA and CDR2 FQGTGA. This CDR3 region has 13 residues. CDR3 sequence reads: CASSRPPYYEQYF. The CDR3, as DNA: TGTGCCAGCAGCCGACCCCCATACTACGAGCAGTACTTC.

This clonotype was observed at least ten times. Here the CDR3 reads CASSPEEGWAEAFF. The CDR3 nucleotides are TGTGCCAGCAGCCCCGAGGAGGGGTGGGCTGAAGCTTTCTTT. J is TRBJ1-1 and V is TRBV6-4; tentative D call: TRBD1 (5 bases). The V gene lost 6 bases and the J gene lost 6 bases, with 17 bases spanning the gap. This CDR3 comprises 14 residues. The germline CDR1 and CDR2 sequences are MRHNA and SNTAGT.